Following are 5 T cell receptor beta chains from one sample sequenced in a study of blood T cell repertoires in COVID-19. The repertoire was sequenced with immunoSEQ multiplex PCR; TCRdb's copy has only in-frame clones and lacks some. The repertoire includes fewer than 250,000 clones, about 82% of them detected once, and around 6.4% sits in the top ten. Sequenced input: peripheral blood. The receptors were gathered from a woman in her sixties with active or convalescent COVID-19.

CDR3 bases: TGTGCCACCAGTGATTTTGCTTCGCGGGGCCTAGATACGCAGTATTTT. It specifies CATSDFASRGLDTQYF. This chain links TRBV24-1 with TRBJ2-3; a possible D gene is TRBD2 (6 bases). Deletions cut 1 base from V and 5 bases from J, with 15 bases between. CDR3 length equals 16 residues. The germline V gene encodes CDR1 KGHDR and CDR2 SFDVKD.

The chain employs TRBV5-1 and TRBJ2-1, with 8 bases matching TRBD1. J was trimmed by 4 bases and V by 3 bases; bases with no gene match: 6. This CDR3 has 15 amino acids. CDR1 and CDR2 from the germline V gene are SGHRS and YFSETQ. For the CDR3, the DNA is TGCGCCAGCAGCTCCGGACAGGGTGGATACAATGAGCAGTTCTTC. Protein product: CASSSGQGGYNEQFF.

V and J are TRBV19 and TRBJ2-2; weak D call: TRBD1 (5 bases). Per the germline V gene, CDR1 is LNHDA and CDR2 is SQIVND (reference sequence). Trimming stripped 2 bases from V and 5 bases from J, with 12 bases between. The CDR3 extends over 15 amino acids. The CDR3: CASSIRQMGTGELFF. The CDR3 coding sequence is TGTGCCAGTAGTATACGACAGATGGGGACCGGGGAGCTGTTTTTT.

The chain joins TRBV19 to TRBJ2-5; weak D call: TRBD1 (6 bases). Deletions cut 9 bases from V and 5 bases from J, with 16 bases between. Germline CDR1 and CDR2: LNHDA and SQIVND (reference sequence). This CDR3 is 13 amino acids long. The CDR3 spells CASSSQGWETQYF. CDR3 bases: TGTGCCAGCTCTTCGCAGGGGTGGGAGACCCAGTACTTC.

This rearrangement joins TRBV2 to TRBJ2-7, with a tentative D call TRBD2 (6 bases). Germline V gene lookup returns CDR1 SNHLY and CDR2 FYNNEI. V lost 8 bases to trimming and J lost 7 bases, with 18 bases between them. The CDR3 totals 13 residues. The CDR3 here is CASSFRLVGEQYV. The CDR3 nucleotides read TGTGCCAGCTCATTTCGACTAGTTGGGGAGCAGTACGTC.